This T cell receptor beta chain was captured in a study of early T cells in non-severe SARS-CoV-2 infection. This clonotype was observed a handful of times. Germline V gene data show CDR1 as SGHTA and CDR2 as FQGNSA. This CDR3 comprises 14 residues. Trimming removed 5 bases from V and 1 base from J, with 12 bases in between. Individual cDNA molecules each received unique molecular identifiers attached to them. Via MiXCR, TCRdb re-called the 5' RACE reads, giving one row per CDR3 protein. The sample consists of 60,000 to 75,000 distinct CDR3 sequences, about an eighth of them appearing once. This chain joins TRBV7-2 and TRBJ2-7; unclear D gene. Sequenced material: whole blood, taken at baseline. The source is an adult who was a healthcare worker with PCR-confirmed SARS-CoV-2 infection or an uninfected control (not recorded which). The CDR3 sequence is CASSPETVSYEQYF. Here the CDR3 DNA reads TGTGCCAGCAGCCCCGAGACCGTTTCCTACGAGCAGTACTTC.